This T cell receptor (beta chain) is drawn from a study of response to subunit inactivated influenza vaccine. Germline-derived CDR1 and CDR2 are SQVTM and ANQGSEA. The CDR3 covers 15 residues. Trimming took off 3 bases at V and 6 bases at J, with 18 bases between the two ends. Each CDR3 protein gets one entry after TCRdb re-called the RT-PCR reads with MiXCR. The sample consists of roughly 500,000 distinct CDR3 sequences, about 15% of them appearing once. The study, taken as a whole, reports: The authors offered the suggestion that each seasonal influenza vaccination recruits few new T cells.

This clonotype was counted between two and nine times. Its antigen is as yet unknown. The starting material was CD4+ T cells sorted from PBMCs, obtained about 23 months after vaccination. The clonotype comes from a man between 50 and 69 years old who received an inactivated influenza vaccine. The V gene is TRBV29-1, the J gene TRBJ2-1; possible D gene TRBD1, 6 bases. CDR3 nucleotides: TGCAGCGTTGACGGGGCAGGGGAAGGCCTCAATGAGCAGTTCTTC. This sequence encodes CSVDGAGEGLNEQFF.